This TCR beta chain was sequenced for a study of T-cell reconstitution after alpha-beta-depleted transplantation in children. V was trimmed by 4 bases and J by 5 bases, leaving 11 bases between them. Per the germline V gene, CDR1 is LGHNA and CDR2 is YSLEER. The CDR3 runs 14 residues. Unique molecular identifiers were used in preparing the TCRbeta library. From the PCR reads, TCRdb called clonotypes with MiXCR, one entry per CDR3 protein. The sample includes about 360,000 distinct CDR3 sequences, 13% seen only once; the top ten take about 4%. The V call is TRBV4-3, the J call TRBJ1-4; D ambiguous. The sequencing here drew on PBMCs, taken from the stem cell graft. This clonotype was sampled from a human donor who donated a stem cell graft to a child with Fanconi anemia. CDR3 DNA: TGCGCCAGCAGCCCCGATCACTTAAATGAAAAACTGTTTTTT. It specifies CASSPDHLNEKLFF.